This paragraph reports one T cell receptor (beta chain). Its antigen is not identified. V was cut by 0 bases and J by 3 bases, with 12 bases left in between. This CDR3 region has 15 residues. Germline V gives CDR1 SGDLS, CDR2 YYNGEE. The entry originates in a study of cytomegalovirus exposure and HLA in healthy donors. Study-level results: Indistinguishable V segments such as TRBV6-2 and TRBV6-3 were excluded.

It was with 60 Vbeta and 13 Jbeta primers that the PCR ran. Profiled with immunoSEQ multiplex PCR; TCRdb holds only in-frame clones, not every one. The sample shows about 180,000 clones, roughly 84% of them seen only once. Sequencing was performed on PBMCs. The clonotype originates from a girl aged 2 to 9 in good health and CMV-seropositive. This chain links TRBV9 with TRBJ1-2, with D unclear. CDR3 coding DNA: TGTGCCAGCAGCGTAGCAGGCCTGTCTGACTATGGCTACACCTTC. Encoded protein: CASSVAGLSDYGYTF.